The clone carrying this TCR beta chain was detected only a few times. Its target is not known. With 60 Vbeta and 13 Jbeta primers, the PCR was carried out. TCRdb keeps only in-frame clones here, not all; method: immunoSEQ multiplex PCR. In the table there are approximately 170,000 clones, 80% to 85% of which are singletons. The source of the sample is a study of cytomegalovirus exposure and HLA in healthy donors. Across the study: Some 85 million unique TCRs from HLA-typed donors were held in an early data release.

Findings of the study overall: CMV serostatus was the only immune exposure information that was available. Common viral pathogens seemed, in a later analysis, to connect with several of the most significant clusters.

Nominally healthy donors provided the samples, though records likely missed some immune exposures. The receptor was isolated from a boy between 2 and 10 years old in good health and CMV-seronegative. Sequenced material: PBMCs.

The CDR3 protein is CASSLAIAGASEQFF. The CDR3, as DNA: TGCGCCAGCAGCTTGGCCATCGCGGGAGCTTCTGAGCAGTTCTTC. V and J are TRBV5-1 and TRBJ2-1, with TRBD2 matching 7 bases. CDR3 length: 15 amino acids. The V gene end was trimmed by 0 bases and the J gene end by 9 bases; junction bases not matched to a gene: 9. Germline assignment: CDR1 SGHRS and CDR2 YFSETQ.